This T cell receptor beta chain was documented in a study of cytomegalovirus exposure and HLA in healthy donors. Both 60 Vbeta primers and 13 Jbeta primers went into the PCR. Assay used: immunoSEQ multiplex PCR; TCRdb lists only in-frame clones, some missing. This sample has around 90,000 clones; around 84% occur once, and the top ten carry 7.4%. The trim removed 5 bases at V and 2 bases at J, leaving 3 bases unmatched. The germline gives CDR1 SEHNR, CDR2 FQNEAQ (reference sequence). The CDR3 has 15 residues. The source material was PBMCs. This sequence originates from a man aged 40-49 years in good health and CMV-seropositive. The J gene is TRBJ1-4, the V gene TRBV7-9; TRBD1 matches 9 bases. CDR3 residues: CASSLTGGTNEKLFF. The CDR3 DNA is TGTGCCAGCAGCCTTACAGGGGGCACTAATGAAAAACTGTTTTTT.